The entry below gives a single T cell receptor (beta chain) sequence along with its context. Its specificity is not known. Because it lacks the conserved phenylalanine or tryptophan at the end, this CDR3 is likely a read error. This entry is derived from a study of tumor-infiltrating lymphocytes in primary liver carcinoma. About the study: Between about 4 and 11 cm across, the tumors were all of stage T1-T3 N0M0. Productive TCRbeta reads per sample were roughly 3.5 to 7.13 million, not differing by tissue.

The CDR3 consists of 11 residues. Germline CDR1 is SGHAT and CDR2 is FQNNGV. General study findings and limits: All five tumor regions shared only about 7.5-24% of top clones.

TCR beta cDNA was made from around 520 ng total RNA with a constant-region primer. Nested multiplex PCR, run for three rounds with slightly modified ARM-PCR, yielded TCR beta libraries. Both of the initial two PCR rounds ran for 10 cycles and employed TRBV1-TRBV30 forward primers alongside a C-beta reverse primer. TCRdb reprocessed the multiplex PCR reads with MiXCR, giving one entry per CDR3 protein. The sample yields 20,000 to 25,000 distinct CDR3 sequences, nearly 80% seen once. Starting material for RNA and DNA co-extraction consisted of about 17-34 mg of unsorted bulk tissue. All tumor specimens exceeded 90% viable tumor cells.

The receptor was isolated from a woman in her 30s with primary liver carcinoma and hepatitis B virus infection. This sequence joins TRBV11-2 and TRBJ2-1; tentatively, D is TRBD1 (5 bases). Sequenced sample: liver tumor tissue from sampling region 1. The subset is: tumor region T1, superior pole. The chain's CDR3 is CTSRQLNDQFS. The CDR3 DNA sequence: TGTACCAGCCGACAGCTTAATGATCAGTTCTCC.